Listed below are T cell receptor beta chains from one sample, sequenced in a study of blood T cell repertoires in COVID-19. Data came from immunoSEQ multiplex PCR; TCRdb stores just in-frame clones and leaves some out. The table has more than 20,000 clones, 90% seen once; the top ten hold about 7.4%. Sequenced sample: peripheral blood. All receptors derive from a human donor in a cohort sampled during active COVID-19. CDR3s include the opening cysteine and the closing phenylalanine or tryptophan. Fields, in order: J gene, clone size, V gene, D gene, CDR3 DNA, CDR3 protein. The D gene is left open where the match is weak. Clone size is not always given. Where it is, it says once, few, many or a class for expanded clones.

TRBJ1-2	.	TRBV19	.	TGTGCCAGTACCCCTTTGGGGGCCACCCTCCGAGACTATGGCTACACCTTC	CASTPLGATLRDYGYTF
TRBJ2-2	.	TRBV28	TRBD1	TGTGCCAGCAGGGTAACCGGACAGGGGGTCTTGAGGACCGGGGAGCTGTTTTTT	CASRVTGQGVLRTGELFF
TRBJ1-5	.	TRBV19	.	TGTGCCAGTAGTATAAAAGACGGAGGCCTAAGCAATCAGCCCCAGCATTTT	CASSIKDGGLSNQPQHF
TRBJ1-6	.	TRBV7-9	.	TGTGCCAGCAGCCGAGATAATTCACCCCTCCACTTT	CASSRDNSPLHF
TRBJ2-2	.	TRBV6-5	.	TGTGCCAGCAGTTACGTCAAAACCGGGGAGCTGTTTTTT	CASSYVKTGELFF
TRBJ2-2	.	TRBV10-3	TRBD1	TGTGCCATCAGTGACCGACAGGGATCCGGGGAGCTGTTTTTT	CAISDRQGSGELFF
TRBJ1-1	.	TRBV5-1	.	TGCGCCAGCAGCTTGGACGTGGACATGAACACTGAAGCTTTCTTT	CASSLDVDMNTEAFF
TRBJ2-7	few	TRBV5-1	.	TGCGCCAGCAGCCAGGGACTGGGGGGTTTTTACGAGCAGTACTTC	CASSQGLGGFYEQYF
TRBJ1-4	.	TRBV7-9	.	TGTGCCAGCACAACATGGGGGGGCAATGAAAAACTGTTTTTT	CASTTWGGNEKLFF
TRBJ2-7	.	TRBV2	TRBD2	TGTGCCAGCAGTGAGAGGATAGCGGGCCGGGGTTCCTACGAGCAGTACTTC	CASSERIAGRGSYEQYF
TRBJ2-2	.	TRBV29-1	.	TGCAGCGTGACGACTACTCCAGCGAACACCGGGGAGCTGTTTTTT	CSVTTTPANTGELFF
TRBJ2-2	.	TRBV2	TRBD2	TGTGCCAGCAGTCAAGAACCAGCGGGGGAGAGGGGGGAGCTGTTTTTT	CASSQEPAGERGELFF
TRBJ1-5	.	TRBV28	.	TGTGCCAGCAGTCCTGGGGGCAGTAATCAGCCCCAGCATTTT	CASSPGGSNQPQHF
TRBJ2-7	.	TRBV28	.	TGTGCCAGCAGTTCTCCGGGTGGGGCAAGGGACGAGCAGTACTTC	CASSSPGGARDEQYF
TRBJ1-1	.	TRBV5-1	.	TGCGCCAGCAGCTTGGCCCGGGTGAACACTGAAGCTTTCTTT	CASSLARVNTEAFF
TRBJ1-2	.	TRBV7-8	.	TGTGCCAGCAGCTTCGGCAGGAATTTATATGGCTACACCTTC	CASSFGRNLYGYTF
TRBJ2-1	.	TRBV5-4	TRBD2	TGTGCCAGCAGCTCGACCGGGACTAGCGGGACTCTGTGGAATGAGCAGTTCTTC	CASSSTGTSGTLWNEQFF
TRBJ2-5	few	TRBV3-1/TRBV3-2	TRBD1	TGTGCCAGCAGCCAAGCTTGGACAGGGGAAGAGACCCAGTACTTC	CASSQAWTGEETQYF
TRBJ2-3	.	TRBV2	.	TGTGCCAGCAGGGTGCCTAGCGCGGATACGCAGTATTTT	CASRVPSADTQYF
TRBJ1-4	.	TRBV13	TRBD1	TGTGCCAGCAGCGACAGGGACGGTGAAAAACTGTTTTTT	CASSDRDGEKLFF
TRBJ2-5	.	TRBV7-8	TRBD2	TGTGCCAGCAGCTACGGGACTAGCGAGCCTGAGACCCAGTACTTC	CASSYGTSEPETQYF
TRBJ2-6	.	TRBV5-6	.	TGTGCCAGCAGCTTGGTCGCGAGCTCTGGGGCCAACGTCCTGACTTTC	CASSLVASSGANVLTF
TRBJ2-2	.	TRBV5-1	TRBD1	TGCGCCAGCAGATCAGGGGGCGTGGACACCGGGGAGCTGTTTTTT	CASRSGGVDTGELFF
TRBJ1-5	.	TRBV4-2	TRBD1	TGTGCCAGCAGCCAAGACGGGACAGGGCACAATCAGCCCCAGCATTTT	CASSQDGTGHNQPQHF
TRBJ2-7	once	TRBV18	.	TGTGCCAGCTCACCTTCCGTGTCAGGGGACTACGAGCAGTACTTC	CASSPSVSGDYEQYF
TRBJ2-3	.	TRBV5-4	.	TGTGCCAGCAGCTTAGGGACATTCAGGTATTTT	CASSLGTFRYF
TRBJ2-2	.	TRBV27	.	TGTGCCAGCAGTTTATCTTCCCAGGGGGAGCTGTTTTTT	CASSLSSQGELFF
TRBJ1-4	large	TRBV7-2	TRBD1	TGTGCCAGCAGCTTAAAGCGACAGGGAAATGAAAAACTGTTTTTT	CASSLKRQGNEKLFF
TRBJ2-3	once	TRBV7-2	TRBD2	TGTGCCAGCAGCTTAGGACTAGCGGGGGGGCCCGCAGATACGCAGTATTTT	CASSLGLAGGPADTQYF
TRBJ1-1	.	TRBV9	.	TGTGCCAGCACCTCCGGGGATATGAACACTGAAGCTTTCTTT	CASTSGDMNTEAFF
TRBJ2-7	.	TRBV3-1/TRBV3-2	TRBD2	TGTGCCAGCAGCCAAGAGCGCGGCGGGAGCTCCTACGAGCAGTACTTC	CASSQERGGSSYEQYF
TRBJ2-5	.	TRBV3-1/TRBV3-2	TRBD2	TGTGCCAGCAGTCTGCGGGGGGGCCAAGAGACCCAGTACTTC	CASSLRGGQETQYF
TRBJ2-1	.	TRBV7-2	TRBD2	TGTGCCAGCAGCCGGACTAGCGGGGCCGGTGAGCAGTTCTTC	CASSRTSGAGEQFF
TRBJ2-7	once	TRBV9	TRBD1	TGTGCCAGCAGCCCTCGGGACAGGGTAGGCGACGAGCAGTACTTC	CASSPRDRVGDEQYF
TRBJ2-1	.	TRBV19	.	TGTGCCATCTCTAGGTCGGTCTCCTACAATGAGCAGTTCTTC	CAISRSVSYNEQFF
TRBJ1-2	.	TRBV2	TRBD1	TGTGCCAGCACCGAGGGACAGAGACATGGCTACACCTTC	CASTEGQRHGYTF
TRBJ2-7	.	TRBV5-5	TRBD1	TGTGCCAGCAGCTTGACGACAGGGTCGTCGGTGTACGAGCAGTACTTC	CASSLTTGSSVYEQYF
TRBJ2-3	.	TRBV9	.	TGTGCCAGCAGCGTATGGGGGGGGCGTGATAGCACAGATACGCAGTATTTT	CASSVWGGRDSTDTQYF
TRBJ2-1	.	TRBV19	.	TGTGCCAGTAGTATCGAAGCCGACGGAGGCTACAAGCATGAGCAGTTCTTC	CASSIEADGGYKHEQFF
TRBJ2-1	once	TRBV28	TRBD2	TGTGCCAGCAGTTTATGGTCTAGCGGGAGTTATAGCTCCTACAATGAGCAGTTCTTC	CASSLWSSGSYSSYNEQFF
TRBJ2-3	once	TRBV12-5	TRBD1	TGTGCTAGTGGTTTGGGACAGGGGGCAGGTAGCACAGATACGCAGTATTTT	CASGLGQGAGSTDTQYF
TRBJ2-7	.	TRBV11-2	.	TGTGCCAGCAGCTCCCAGGGATACGAGCAGTACTTC	CASSSQGYEQYF
TRBJ2-2	.	TRBV2	.	TGTGCCAGCAGCCCAAGGACTGGCGGGCCCGGGGAGCTGTTTTTT	CASSPRTGGPGELFF
TRBJ1-5	.	TRBV5-6	.	TGTGCCAGCAGCTTAAACAGGTTTAATCAGCCCCAGCATTTT	CASSLNRFNQPQHF
TRBJ1-2	.	TRBV5-4	TRBD1	TGTGCCAGCAGCTTACAGGGACAGAACTATGGCTACACCTTC	CASSLQGQNYGYTF
TRBJ1-6	.	TRBV12-1	.	TGTGCCAGCAGCTTTCTGAGCGGAAATTCACCCCTCCACTTT	CASSFLSGNSPLHF
TRBJ1-1	.	TRBV19	.	TGTGCCAGTAGTATGGGGGGGCACACTGAAGCTTTCTTT	CASSMGGHTEAFF
TRBJ1-2	.	TRBV5-4	.	TGTGCCAGCAGCGCCGACGGGGGTGGCTATGGCTACACCTTC	CASSADGGGYGYTF
TRBJ2-2	.	TRBV7-2	.	TGTGCCAGCAGCCGGGGTAGCCGGGAGCTGTTTTTT	CASSRGSRELFF
TRBJ1-4	.	TRBV7-2	.	TGTGCCAGCAGCCGGACTGCAACTAATGAAAAACTGTTTTTT	CASSRTATNEKLFF
TRBJ2-3	.	TRBV7-8	TRBD1	TGTGCCAGCAGACCCGGGACAGGAACAGATACGCAGTATTTT	CASRPGTGTDTQYF
TRBJ2-2	.	TRBV5-4	.	TGTGCCAGCAACTCTGCGGGGGAGCTGTTTTTT	CASNSAGELFF
TRBJ1-5	few	TRBV6-2/TRBV6-3	TRBD1	TGTGCCAGCAGCCCTATCAGGGGGGATGGCAATCAGCCCCAGCATTTT	CASSPIRGDGNQPQHF
TRBJ2-4	.	TRBV12-3/TRBV12-4	TRBD1	TGTGCCAGCAGCCGGGACAGGAACATTCAGTACTTC	CASSRDRNIQYF